The TCR beta chain under discussion was sequenced for a study of OX40 agonist ivuxolimab in advanced cancers. As for the study in general: The drug used for patients, ivuxolimab, was an agonistic anti-OX40 (CD134) antibody. The study reported partial responses in three patients: one hepatocellular carcinoma, two cutaneous melanoma. Patients in dose escalation had liver, melanoma, kidney or head and neck cancers.

V lost 9 bases and J 4 bases, leaving 8 bases between the germline ends. The germline V gene encodes CDR1 MNHNY and CDR2 SVGAGI (reference sequence). The CDR3 totals 11 residues. Repertoires were generated with immunoSEQ multiplex PCR, while TCRdb's copy carries only in-frame clones and drops some. The sample holds 70,000 to 95,000 clones; around 86% are singletons and the top ten take about 1.9%. Whole-study results and caveats: Specificity for antigen went undetermined in the expanded peripheral T cells.

Worth noting for this clone: No antigen is known for it.

This receptor was obtained from an adult with an advanced solid tumor such as melanoma, head and neck, liver or kidney cancer. This specimen was CD4+ or CD8+ T cells sorted from blood, taken in a trial of the OX40 agonist ivuxolimab. The rearrangement links TRBV6-6 to TRBJ2-3; D remains ambiguous. This CDR3 is CASRGPDTQYF. CDR3 DNA: TGTGCCAGTCGAGGTCCAGATACGCAGTATTTT.